Listed here are 16 T cell receptor beta chains from one sample, sequenced in a study of T-cell reconstitution after alpha-beta-depleted transplantation in children. During its preparation, the TCRbeta library received unique molecular identifiers. TCRdb analysed the PCR reads with MiXCR anew, one entry per CDR3 protein. The sample records some 110,000 distinct CDR3 sequences, 9% to 12% being singletons. Sequencing used PBMCs, obtained before TCRalphabeta/CD19-depleted stem cell transplant. These receptors all come from a boy aged 2-9 years with acute lymphoblastic leukemia, due to receive a stem cell transplant.

In this sample, this clonotype turned up a few times. The genes are TRBV29-1 and TRBJ1-1; 9 nucleotides align to TRBD1. The CDR3 spans 15 residues. V lost 3 bases to trimming and J lost 1 base; unmatched junction nucleotides: 6. Germline-derived CDR1 and CDR2 are SQVTM and ANQGSEA. The CDR3 region has the DNA TGCAGCGTTGACCCTAAGGGACAGGGGAACACTGAAGCTTTCTTT. Translating it yields CSVDPKGQGNTEAFF.

V gene TRBV20-1 combines with J gene TRBJ2-6; D remains unclear. CDR1 and CDR2 (germline): DFQATT, SNEGSKA (reference sequence). V gave up 3 bases and J gave up 0 bases, with 6 bases separating them. This CDR3 spans 14 amino acids. The CDR3 bases are TGCAGTGCTAGGCACAGCTCTGGGGCCAACGTCCTGACTTTC. Translating gives CSARHSSGANVLTF.

For this clonotype: A much larger clone lies one base from this, so it may be a read error. The rearrangement links TRBV27 to TRBJ2-1, with TRBD2 matching over 8 bases. The CDR3 covers 18 residues. Germline V gene sequence: CDR1 MNHEY, CDR2 SMNVEV (reference sequence). Unmatched junction bases numbered 18, after V lost 7 bases and J lost 4 bases. In DNA form, the CDR3 reads TGTGCCAGCACTCAAACGGGGGGACTAGAGGGCGAGTACAATGAGCAGTTCTTC. As protein: CASTQTGGLEGEYNEQFF.

This clonotype was observed a handful of times. The chain carries TRBV7-6 and TRBJ2-1; 7 nucleotides agree with TRBD2. J was trimmed by 3 bases and V by 1 base; bases with no gene match: 3. Germline CDR1 reads SGHVS; CDR2 reads FNYEAQ. CDR3 length: 15 amino acids. CDR3: CASSLGGGFYNEQFF. As DNA, the CDR3 is TGTGCCAGCAGCTTAGGGGGGGGTTTCTACAATGAGCAGTTCTTC.

Only a few counts were recorded for this clonotype. The chain links TRBV11-2 to TRBJ2-1, with 13 bases that match TRBD2. Germline CDR1 is SGHAT and CDR2 is FQNNGV. Trimming took 4 bases from V and 7 from J; bases not matched to a gene: 10. CDR3 length: 17 residues. The CDR3 nucleotides are TGTGCCAGCAGCTCCCCCAGACTAGCGGGAGGTTTAAATGAGCAGTTCTTC. The encoded protein is CASSSPRLAGGLNEQFF.

The gene calls are TRBV7-2 and TRBJ2-5; D remains unclear. From germline, CDR1 is SGHTA and CDR2 FQGNSA. V was pared by 10 bases and J by 5 bases, with 11 bases between. There are 11 residues in the CDR3. The CDR3 sequence is CATLVGETQYF. Written as DNA, the CDR3 is TGTGCCACACTCGTGGGGGAGACCCAGTACTTC. Filled out from reference TRBV7-2 and TRBJ2-5, the complete variable domain reads GAGVSQSPSNKVTEKGKDVELRCDPISGHTALYWYRQSLGQGLEFLIYFQGNSAPDKSGLPSDRFSAERTGGSVSTLTIQRTQQEDSAVYLCATLVGETQYFGPGTRLLVL.

This clonotype was recorded many times. V and J are TRBV20-1 and TRBJ2-7; 10 nucleotides agree with TRBD1. This CDR3 is 13 amino acids long. CDR1 and CDR2 (germline): DFQATT, SNEGSKA (reference sequence). Unmatched junction bases numbered 3, after V lost 1 base and J lost 6 bases. The CDR3 is CSARGTGGFEQYF. The CDR3 region has the DNA TGCAGTGCTAGAGGGACAGGGGGGTTCGAGCAGTACTTC.

The rearrangement uses TRBV5-1 and TRBJ1-6; 7 bases match TRBD1. After removal of 4 bases from V and 3 bases from J, the junction contained 4 bases not matched to a gene. Germline V CDR1 and CDR2: SGHRS, YFSETQ. The CDR3 is made up of 15 amino acids. The CDR3 DNA reads as TGCGCCAGCAGCCCGGGGACAGACTATAATTCACCCCTCCACTTT. Its protein is CASSPGTDYNSPLHF.

This clonotype was counted ten times or more. V gene TRBV27 combines with J gene TRBJ1-1; D ambiguous. Trimming stripped 4 bases from V and 0 bases from J, with 3 bases between. The CDR3 is made up of 12 amino acids. Germline V CDR1 and CDR2: MNHEY, SMNVEV (reference sequence). Written as DNA, the CDR3 is TGTGCCAGCAGTTCTGTGAACACTGAAGCTTTCTTT. Translated: CASSSVNTEAFF.

This clonotype was counted a single time. This could be a read error, since a much larger clone is one nucleotide away. This rearrangement joins TRBV20-1 to TRBJ2-2; maybe TRBD1 (7 bases). This CDR3 has 13 residues. Germline loops: CDR1 DFQATT, CDR2 SNEGSKA (reference sequence). CDR3 amino acids: CSAGTANTGEVFF. For the CDR3, the DNA is TGCAGTGCCGGGACAGCGAACACCGGGGAGGTGTTTTTT.

The chain joins TRBV30 to TRBJ2-1; D is unresolved. Deletions cut 5 bases from V and 4 bases from J, with 15 bases between. The CDR3 contains 14 residues. Germline lookup yields CDR1 GTSNPN and CDR2 SVGIG (reference sequence). CDR3 residues: CAWVSKYLYNEQFF. CDR3 nucleotide sequence: TGTGCCTGGGTCTCCAAGTACCTTTACAATGAGCAGTTCTTC.

On this clonotype: One end of the junction does not line up with germline, which may come from a read error. J is TRBJ2-1 and V is TRBV7-9; tentative D call: TRBD2 (7 bases). CDR3 size: 15 residues. Looked up from germline, CDR1 is SEHNR and CDR2 is FQNEAQ (reference sequence). In DNA, the CDR3 is TGTGCCAGCAGCCCCCCGGGGGGCCCCTACAATGAGCAGATCTTC. It yields the protein CASSPPGGPYNEQIF.

This rearrangement joins TRBV6-2 or TRBV6-3 to TRBJ1-1; D gene unclear. Germline loops: CDR1 MNHEY, CDR2 SVGEGT. This CDR3 is 13 amino acids long. Trimming cost V 2 bases and J 2 bases, with 6 bases left between them. This chain's CDR3 is CASSYVQNTEAFF. CDR3 bases: TGTGCCAGCAGTTACGTACAAAACACTGAAGCTTTCTTT.

CDR3 sequence: CASSVAQREYGADTQYF. The CDR3 DNA sequence: TGTGCCAGCAGCGTAGCTCAACGGGAGTACGGGGCAGATACGCAGTATTTT. The gene calls are TRBV9 and TRBJ2-3; weak D call: TRBD2 (6 bases). V was shortened by 0 bases and J by 4 bases, with 18 bases between the two germline ends. Germline values: CDR1 SGDLS, CDR2 YYNGEE. The CDR3 is 17 amino acids.

The sample holds many counts of this clonotype. The chain links TRBV12-3 or TRBV12-4 to TRBJ2-4; D possibly corresponds to TRBD1 (5 bases). There are 14 residues in the CDR3. Between the trimmed V and J ends, which lost 1 base and 1 base, there was a span of 5 bases. The CDR3, as DNA: TGTGCCAGCAGTTTAGAGGGGGCCAAAAACATTCAGTACTTC. Its translation: CASSLEGAKNIQYF.

This clonotype showed up many times. This chain links TRBV10-3 with TRBJ2-2; D unclear. Trimming removed 4 bases at V and 3 bases at J, with 3 bases between. The CDR3 is made up of 12 amino acids. Per the germline V gene, CDR1 is ENHRY and CDR2 is SYGVKD. CDR3 nucleotides: TGTGCCATCAGTGTGGACACCGGGGAGCTGTTTTTT. Its protein is CAISVDTGELFF.